The subject of this entry is one TCR beta chain. Its recognized antigen is unknown. No clone much larger than this one lies a single base away; base qualities are absent. This record comes from a study of blood T cell repertoires in COVID-19 (TCRdb year 2020). Study-level background: Samples from collaborators originated in the United States, Italy and Spain and spanned both the acute and convalescent phases of COVID-19. The material from the prospective study consisted of cDNA or gDNA derived from T cells, B-cell-depleted T cells, or PBMCs. Deeply sampled blood TCRbeta repertoires from subjects exposed to, actively infected with, or recovered from COVID-19 were included in the dataset. A freely available public database, intended as a resource for researchers studying the immune response to SARS-CoV-2, is where the repertoires were released. Samples were obtained from the ongoing ImmuneRACE study (first 160 participants) and from 1,254 subjects provided by 6 global collaborators. The sample metadata nearly always contained a de-identified subject ID, COVID-19 status, age in years and sex. Where available, HLA class I and class II types were taken from metadata supplied by the sample provider and were not determined by assay-based typing. What the authors observed across the whole study: How much clinical and demographic metadata was included differed by source and by participant, and the metadata was provided uncurated.

Clipping removes 4 bases from V and 0 bases from J, with 21 as the unmatched junction base count. The germline V gene provides CDR1 SNHLY and CDR2 FYNNEI. Counted from cysteine to phenylalanine, this CDR3 has 21 amino acids. Only CDR3 DNA is held: 63 bases, read in frame from base 1. Participants in the prospective study were enrolled through a virtual design, were aged roughly 18 to 100 years, and lived in fewer than 30 United States geographic areas. In the prospective study, participants were assigned to cohorts based on the clinical history participants reported in a screening survey and a study questionnaire. Exposed participants had been in contact, within 2 weeks of entering the study, with a person who had a PCR-confirmed or clinician-diagnosed case of COVID-19. Each participant in the prospective study had whole blood, serum and a nasopharyngeal or oropharyngeal swab collected by mobile phlebotomists. Over a 2-month period, participants in the prospective study had the option of providing additional blood draws and questionnaires. Prospective study blood samples were shipped either frozen or at room temperature before DNA extraction.

TCRbeta CDR3 regions were amplified from genomic DNA using the immunoSEQ Assay, a bias-controlled multiplex PCR. The study's own analysis went as follows. Within the assay, amplification of reference gene primers was used to estimate how many nucleated cells each sample contained. To quantify the absolute abundance of each unique TCRbeta CDR3 rearrangement, sequence reads were collapsed and filtered. For each sample, productive Simpson clonality was calculated as the square root of Simpson's diversity index over productive rearrangements. TCRdb provides this immuneACCESS table in a form limited to in-frame rearrangements. Some clones are lacking; in checked studies, under half of them reflect an unresolved V gene, and why the rest are absent is not known. V, J and clone size are taken as reported in that table, and D and trimming were inferred from the DNA itself. The sample contains approximately 200,000 clones, 86% of them found a single time. Around 4.5% of the sample comes from the top ten.

Sequenced input: PBMCs or T cells enriched from blood (not recorded which). The chain links TRBV2 with TRBJ2-1; 7 middle bases align to TRBD2. This receptor was obtained from a woman aged 30 to 39 who had been exposed to COVID-19. The DNA reads TGTGCCAGCAGTGCCCCGAGCGGGACTTTCGAATCGCGCAGCTCCTACAATGAGCAGTTCTTC. Its protein is CASSAPSGTFESRSSYNEQFF.